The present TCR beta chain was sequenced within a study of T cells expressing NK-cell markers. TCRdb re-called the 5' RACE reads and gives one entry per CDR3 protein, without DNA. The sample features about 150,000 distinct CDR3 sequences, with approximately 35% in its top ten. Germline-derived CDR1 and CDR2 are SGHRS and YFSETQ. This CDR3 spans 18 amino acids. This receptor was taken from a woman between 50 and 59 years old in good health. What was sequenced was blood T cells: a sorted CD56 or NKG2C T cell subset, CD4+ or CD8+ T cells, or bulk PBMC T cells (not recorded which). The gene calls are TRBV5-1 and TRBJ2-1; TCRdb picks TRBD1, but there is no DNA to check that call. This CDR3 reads CASSSTTGAHIGNNEQFF.